This note documents a single T cell receptor beta chain sequence. Its antigen is currently unknown. The CDR3 sequence is 15 residues long. The J segment lost 1 base and the V segment lost 2 bases, leaving 4 bases of the junction unmatched. Germline V gene sequence: CDR1 MNHEY, CDR2 SVGAGI. This entry comes from a study of chemoradiotherapy in HPV16-positive cancers. Study-wide findings and caveats: Only a couple of HPV16-positive patients supplied the functional HPV-specificity definition. During treatment, candidate HPV-specific clones and E7-related motifs expanded in tumor.

Assay used: immunoSEQ multiplex PCR; TCRdb lists only in-frame clones, some missing. The repertoire includes approximately 9,000 clones, approximately 66% of them detected once, and roughly 9.1% sits in the top ten. The source material was tumor tissue, sampled from a patient who underwent chemoradiotherapy. The rearrangement joins TRBV6-5 to TRBJ1-2; TRBD1 aligns across 7 bases. This clonotype was obtained from a human donor with HPV-associated anogenital cancer. CDR3 sequence reads: CASSYPTGFNYGYTF. In nucleotides, the CDR3 is TGTGCCAGCAGTTACCCGACAGGGTTTAACTATGGCTACACCTTC.